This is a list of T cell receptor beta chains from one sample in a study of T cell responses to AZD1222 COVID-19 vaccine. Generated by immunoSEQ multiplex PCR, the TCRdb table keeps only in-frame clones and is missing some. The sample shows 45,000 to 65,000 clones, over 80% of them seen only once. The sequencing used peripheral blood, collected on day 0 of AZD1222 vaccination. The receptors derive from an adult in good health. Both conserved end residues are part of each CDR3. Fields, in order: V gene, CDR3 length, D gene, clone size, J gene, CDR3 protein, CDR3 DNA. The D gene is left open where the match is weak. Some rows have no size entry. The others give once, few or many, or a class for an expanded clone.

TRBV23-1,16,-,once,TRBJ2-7,CASSQDKTGRSYEQYF,TGCGCCAGCAGTCAAGATAAAACAGGGAGGAGCTACGAGCAGTACTTC
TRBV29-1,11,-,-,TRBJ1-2,CSVDSGVGYTF,TGCAGCGTTGATTCCGGGGTGGGCTACACCTTC
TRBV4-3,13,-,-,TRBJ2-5,CASSREVQETQYF,TGCGCCAGCAGCCGTGAAGTTCAGGAGACCCAGTACTTC
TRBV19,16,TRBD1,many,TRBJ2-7,CASSPKGDRGLYEQYF,TGTGCCAGTAGCCCTAAAGGGGACAGGGGCCTTTACGAGCAGTACTTC
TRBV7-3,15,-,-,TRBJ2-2,CASSPNAGDTGELFF,TGTGCCAGCAGCCCAAATGCCGGGGACACCGGGGAGCTGTTTTTT
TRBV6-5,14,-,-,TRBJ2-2,CASRLNPNTGELFF,TGTGCCAGCAGACTTAACCCGAACACCGGGGAGCTGTTTTTT
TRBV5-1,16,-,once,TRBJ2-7,CASSARRGTEPYEQYF,TGCGCCAGCAGCGCGAGACGAGGGACGGAGCCCTACGAGCAGTACTTC
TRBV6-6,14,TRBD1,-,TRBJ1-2,CASSDSGTGALDTF,TGTGCCAGCAGTGACTCCGGGACAGGGGCCCTCGACACCTTC
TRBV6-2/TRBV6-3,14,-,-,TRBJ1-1,CASSQTRMNTEAFF,TGTGCCAGCAGCCAAACACGAATGAACACTGAAGCTTTCTTT
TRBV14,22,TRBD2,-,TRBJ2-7,CASSQAGRPLAGAVGGRYEQYF,TGTGCCAGCAGCCAAGCCGGACGACCACTAGCGGGAGCCGTTGGCGGACGATACGAGCAGTACTTC
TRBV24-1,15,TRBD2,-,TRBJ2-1,CATSVGGRLDNEQFF,TGTGCCACCAGTGTCGGCGGGAGGTTGGACAATGAGCAGTTCTTC
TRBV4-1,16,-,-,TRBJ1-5,CASSQGVSGALGPQHF,TGCGCCAGCAGCCAGGGGGTTTCAGGTGCTCTAGGGCCCCAGCATTTT
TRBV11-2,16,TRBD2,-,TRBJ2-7,CASSTPSKAGGPEQYF,TGTGCCAGCAGCACCCCTTCCAAAGCGGGAGGGCCCGAGCAGTACTTC
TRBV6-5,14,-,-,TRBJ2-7,CASSYETGSGEQYF,TGTGCCAGCAGTTACGAGACAGGCTCGGGCGAGCAGTACTTC
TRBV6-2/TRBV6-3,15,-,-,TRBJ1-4,CASSSRGDPNEKLFF,TGTGCCAGCAGCTCTCGCGGGGACCCTAATGAAAAACTGTTTTTT
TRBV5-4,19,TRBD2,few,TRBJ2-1,CASSLVFGLAGAPHNEQFF,TGTGCCAGCAGCTTAGTCTTCGGATTAGCGGGAGCCCCTCACAATGAGCAGTTCTTC
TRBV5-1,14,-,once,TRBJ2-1,CASSDPGKTDEQFF,TGCGCCAGCAGCGACCCTGGAAAGACGGATGAGCAGTTCTTC
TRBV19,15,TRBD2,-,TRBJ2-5,CASSSSGRGQETQYF,TGTGCCAGTAGTTCGAGCGGGAGAGGCCAAGAGACCCAGTACTTC
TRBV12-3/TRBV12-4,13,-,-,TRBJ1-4,CASRGQFNEKLFF,TGTGCCAGCAGGGGGCAGTTTAATGAAAAACTGTTTTTT
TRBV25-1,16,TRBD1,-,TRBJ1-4,CASSESGQGGGEKLFF,TGTGCCAGCAGTGAATCGGGGCAGGGGGGCGGTGAAAAACTGTTTTTT
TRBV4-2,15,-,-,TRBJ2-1,CASSQGGSPYNEQFF,TGTGCCAGCAGCCAAGGCGGTTCGCCCTACAATGAGCAGTTCTTC
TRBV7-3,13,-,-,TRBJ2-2,CASSLTRTGELFF,TGTGCCAGCAGCTTAACGAGGACCGGGGAGCTGTTTTTT
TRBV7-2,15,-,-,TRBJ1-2,CASSQIPRGAGGYTF,TGTGCCAGCAGCCAAATTCCGAGGGGGGCGGGTGGCTACACCTTC
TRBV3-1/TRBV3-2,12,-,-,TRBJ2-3,CASSPSVNTQYF,TGTGCCAGCAGCCCGTCAGTGAATACGCAGTATTTT
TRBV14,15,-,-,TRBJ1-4,CASSYRAATNEKLFF,TGTGCCAGCAGCTACAGGGCTGCAACTAATGAAAAACTGTTTTTT
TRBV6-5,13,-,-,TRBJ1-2,CASSSRHRGGYTF,TGTGCCAGCAGTTCCCGACATAGGGGTGGCTACACCTTC
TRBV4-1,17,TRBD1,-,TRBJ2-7,CASSQAGTGDGVYEQYF,TGCGCCAGCAGCCAAGCCGGGACAGGTGATGGGGTTTACGAGCAGTACTTC